The entry below describes one T cell receptor (beta chain). The entry originates in a study of blood T cell repertoires in COVID-19. Some clones are missing from TCRdb's copy, which holds only in-frame ones; the method was immunoSEQ multiplex PCR. The repertoire consists of approximately 250,000 clones, with 65% to 90% occurring once and the leading ten covering around 7.2%. V was shortened by 9 bases and J by 4 bases, with 21 bases between the two germline ends. The CDR3 extends over 15 amino acids. Germline CDR1 is LNHDA and CDR2 is SQIVND (reference sequence). This TCR was sampled from a woman aged 50 to 60 with acute or convalescent COVID-19. Sequencing was carried out using peripheral blood. The rearrangement joins TRBV19 to TRBJ1-1; D possibly corresponds to TRBD1 (6 bases). Written as DNA, the CDR3 is TGTGCCAGCCACCGCGGGGGCAGGGAGTCCACTGAAGCTTTCTTT. Its protein product is CASHRGGRESTEAFF.